This T cell receptor beta chain was identified during a study of cytotoxic CD8 clonotypes in ibrutinib-treated CLL. Study in general: Samples yielded averages of some 240,000 productive templates and fewer than 95,000 productive rearrangements.

Broader study findings: Clonotypes that were public were uncommon, and they contracted or stayed stable on treatment.

The targeted sequencing depth was 1 in 200,000 to 1 in 1 million T cells. Generated by immunoSEQ multiplex PCR, the TCRdb table keeps only in-frame clones and is missing some. The sample has some 300,000 clones, almost 80% seen once. Concerning this clone itself: Its antigen is unknown.

CDR1 is SGHRS and CDR2 is YFSETQ in the germline V gene. Trimming pared 5 bases from V and 3 bases from J, leaving 14 bases between. The CDR3 extends over 14 amino acids. The sample consisted of PBMCs, taken before ibrutinib treatment. This rearrangement joins TRBV5-1 to TRBJ2-5, with a possible D match to TRBD1 (6 bases). The TCR originated in a human donor with chronic lymphocytic leukemia. In DNA form, the CDR3 reads TGCGCCAGCAGTCCCAGCCAGGGGAAAGAGACCCAGTACTTC. This sequence encodes CASSPSQGKETQYF.